The rows below give T cell receptor beta chains drawn from one sample of a study of cytomegalovirus exposure and HLA in healthy donors. Clones were sequenced by immunoSEQ multiplex PCR, and TCRdb holds only the in-frame ones, with some missing. Of approximately 90,000 clones detected, approximately 77% appear once; the ten largest clones hold 3% to 4.5%. The sample comprised PBMCs. These receptor sequences come from a man aged 30-40 years in good health and CMV-seronegative. Each CDR3 is given with its conserved first and last residue.

J gene: TRBJ2-3; V gene: TRBV5-4; CDR3 protein: CASSLGSGHTDTQYF
J gene: TRBJ2-2; V gene: TRBV27; CDR3 protein: CASSLRGRSTGELFF
J gene: TRBJ2-6; V gene: TRBV27; CDR3 protein: CASSLFGGSGANVLTF
J gene: TRBJ1-6; V gene: TRBV5-1; CDR3 protein: CASSYGTANSPLHF
J gene: TRBJ2-3; V gene: TRBV7-7; CDR3 protein: CASSLGTGLTTDTQYF
J gene: TRBJ2-3; V gene: TRBV1; CDR3 protein: CTSSFRGAGTDTQYF
J gene: TRBJ2-1; V gene: TRBV5-6; CDR3 protein: CASSLFSSELNEQFF
J gene: TRBJ2-6; V gene: TRBV5-4; CDR3 protein: CASSTEDSPGANVLTF
J gene: TRBJ2-3; V gene: TRBV10-3; CDR3 protein: CATTGETDTQYF
J gene: TRBJ1-1; V gene: TRBV6-1; CDR3 protein: CASRERQGVNTEAFF
J gene: TRBJ2-1; V gene: TRBV5-1; CDR3 protein: CASTGGSSYNEQFF
J gene: TRBJ2-7; V gene: TRBV28; CDR3 protein: CASSRYRYEQYF
J gene: TRBJ2-7; V gene: TRBV27; CDR3 protein: CASSFVSGGLIYEQYF